This TCR beta chain came from a study of regulatory T cells in long-lasting Graves disease. This clonotype has just a few counts. Its matching antigen is unknown. Time point of the sample: newly diagnosed GD, antithyroid drugs for less than 3 months. From RNA extracted from PBMCs, the TCR library was made. Construction of TCR beta libraries relied on iRepertoire HTBI primers and on Arm-PCR targeting CDR3 regions. Per the study methods: From all samples, identification returned over 13 TRBJ and under 75 TRBV segments. TCRdb ran MiXCR on the multiplex PCR reads and lists one entry per CDR3 protein. The V and J calls were not made by the authors but by TCRdb's processing. The table has 350,000 to 500,000 distinct CDR3 sequences, over 15% seen once. Findings and limits, study-wide: There were preferences for TRBV28, TRBJ1-2 and TRBJ2-5 in persistent disease.

Per the germline V gene, CDR1 is GTSNPN and CDR2 is SVGIG (reference sequence). The CDR3 length is 15 residues. Germline trimming cut 0 bases from V and 4 bases from J; bases unmatched to any gene: 6. This same sample was also part of a study on T cells in Graves' hyperthyroidism and ophthalmopathy. That study adds: Patients between 18 and 65 years old had hyperthyroidism, newly diagnosed and lasting under 2 months. The HTBI primer set served for first-round RT-PCR of the TCR CDR3.

V gene TRBV30 combines with J gene TRBJ2-3, with 8 bases that match TRBD2. The specimen was peripheral blood mononuclear cells (PBMCs), collected at new diagnosis, from a patient treated with antithyroid drugs. This receptor was identified in a woman under 30 with Graves disease. Written as DNA, the CDR3 is TGTGCCTGGAGTGTACGGGGGGGGAGTGCAGATACGCAGTATTTT. It yields the protein CAWSVRGGSADTQYF.